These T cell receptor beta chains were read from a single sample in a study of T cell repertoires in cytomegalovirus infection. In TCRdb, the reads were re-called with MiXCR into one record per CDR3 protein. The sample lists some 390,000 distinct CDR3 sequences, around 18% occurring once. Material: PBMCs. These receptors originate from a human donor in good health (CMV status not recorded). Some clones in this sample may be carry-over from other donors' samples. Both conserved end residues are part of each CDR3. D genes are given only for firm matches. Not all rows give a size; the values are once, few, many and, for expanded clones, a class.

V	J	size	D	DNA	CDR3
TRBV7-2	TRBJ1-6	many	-	TGTGCCAGCAGCTTAGCAGGTTTAGCTAATTCACCCCTCCACTTT	CASSLAGLANSPLHF
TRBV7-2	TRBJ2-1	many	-	TGTGCCAGCAGCTTAGGGAAGCGGAGAAGTTACAATGAGCAGTTCTTC	CASSLGKRRSYNEQFF
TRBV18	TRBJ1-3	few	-	TGTGCCAGCTCACCAATCGGCGACGCTAACCCTTACGTATATTTT	CASSPIGDANPYVYF
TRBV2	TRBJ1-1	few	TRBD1	TGTGCCAGCAGTGAAGGGGAGGGGGCCAACACTGAAGCTTTCTTT	CASSEGEGANTEAFF
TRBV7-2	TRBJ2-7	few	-	TGTGCCAGCAGCTCAAGCAGGAGCCTATCCTACGAGCAGTACTTC	CASSSSRSLSYEQYF
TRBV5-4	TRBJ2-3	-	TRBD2	TGTGCCAGCAGCTGGAGGACTAGCGGATCAGATACGCAGTATTTT	CASSWRTSGSDTQYF
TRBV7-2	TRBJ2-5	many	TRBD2	TGTGCCAGCAGCTTAGAGGGACTAGCGCCTGGGACCCAGTACTTC	CASSLEGLAPGTQYF
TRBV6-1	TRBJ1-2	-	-	TGTGCCAGCAGTGGGCAGGAAAACTATGGCTACACCTTC	CASSGQENYGYTF
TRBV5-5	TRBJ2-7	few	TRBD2	TGTGCCAGCAGCTTTCAGCGGGGTGGAACCTACGAGCAGTACTTC	CASSFQRGGTYEQYF
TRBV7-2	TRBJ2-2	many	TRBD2	TGTGCCAGCAGCACTCTAGCGGGGGGGACCGGGGAGCTGTTTTTT	CASSTLAGGTGELFF
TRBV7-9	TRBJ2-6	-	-	TGTGCCAGCAGCTTAGCCGGCGGGGGCGCCCGGTGGGGGGCCAACGTCCTGACTTTC	CASSLAGGGARWGANVLTF
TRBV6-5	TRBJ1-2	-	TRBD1	TGTGCCAGCACAAGGACAGGGGGCTCCTATGGCTACACCTTC	CASTRTGGSYGYTF
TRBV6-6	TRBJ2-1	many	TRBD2	TGTGCCAGCAGTTACTCGGCTAGCGGGGGGCACTACAATGAGCAGTTCTTC	CASSYSASGGHYNEQFF
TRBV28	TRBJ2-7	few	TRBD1	TGTGCCAGCAGTTTGGGACAGAAAGCCTACGAGCAGTACTTC	CASSLGQKAYEQYF
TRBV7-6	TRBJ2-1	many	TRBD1	TGTGCCAGCAGCCTCGACAGGGGACGAGACAATGAGCAGTTCTTC	CASSLDRGRDNEQFF
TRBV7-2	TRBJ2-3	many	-	TGTGCCAGCAGCTTAGCCTTGGCCTCGTATACGCAGTATTTT	CASSLALASYTQYF
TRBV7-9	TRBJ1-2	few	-	TGTGCCAGCAGCTTATCTTTCCGGGCCAATGGCTACACCTTC	CASSLSFRANGYTF
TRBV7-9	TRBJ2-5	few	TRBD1	TGTGCCAGCAGCCCCGGTAGGGGGCGCCAAGAGACCCAGTACTTC	CASSPGRGRQETQYF
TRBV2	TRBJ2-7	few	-	TGTGCCAGCAGTGAACAGCCAAACTACGAGCAGTACTTC	CASSEQPNYEQYF
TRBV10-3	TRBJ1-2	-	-	TGTGCCATCAGTGAGGGGAAGGTCGGCTATGGCTACACCTTC	CAISEGKVGYGYTF
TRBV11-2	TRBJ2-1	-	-	TGTGCCAGCAGCTTAGCCCTAGTTATCTACAATGAGCAGTTCTTC	CASSLALVIYNEQFF
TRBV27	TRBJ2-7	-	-	TGTGCCAGCAGTCTGACAGAAGACCCCACCTACGAGCAGTACTTC	CASSLTEDPTYEQYF
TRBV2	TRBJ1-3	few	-	TGTGCCAGCAGTCCACAGGGCCCCATTGGTAACACCATATATTTT	CASSPQGPIGNTIYF
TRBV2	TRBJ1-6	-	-	TGTGCCAGCAGTGAATATCCGAGGAATAATTCACCCCTCCACTTT	CASSEYPRNNSPLHF
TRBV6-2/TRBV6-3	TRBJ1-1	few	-	TGTGCCAGCAGTTACTTGGGGGCTCGGACTGAAGCTTTCTTT	CASSYLGARTEAFF
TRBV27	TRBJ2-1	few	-	TGTGCCAGCCTTCAAATGGTCTTC	CASLQMVF
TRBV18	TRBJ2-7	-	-	TGTGCCAGCTCACAGGGAACTGACGAGCAGTACTTC	CASSQGTDEQYF
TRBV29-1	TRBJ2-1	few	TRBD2	TGCAGCGCAGGGACTAGCGGATACAATGAGCAGTTCTTC	CSAGTSGYNEQFF
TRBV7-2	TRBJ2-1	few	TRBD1	TGTGCCAGCAGTTCGGACAGGGCTTTAGAGCAGTTCTTC	CASSSDRALEQFF
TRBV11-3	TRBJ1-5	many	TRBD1	TGTGCCAGCAGCCCGGACAGGGCTGTTCAGCCCCAGCATTTT	CASSPDRAVQPQHF
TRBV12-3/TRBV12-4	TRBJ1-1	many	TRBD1	TGTGCCAGCAGCCCAACACAGGGGACCACTGAAGCTTTCTTT	CASSPTQGTTEAFF
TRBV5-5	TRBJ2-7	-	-	TGTGCCAGCAGCGGGTCGACAGCCTACGAGCAGTACTTC	CASSGSTAYEQYF
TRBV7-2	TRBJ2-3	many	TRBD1	TGTGCCAGCAGCTTACTACCGGGACAGGGAACAGATACGCAGTATTTT	CASSLLPGQGTDTQYF
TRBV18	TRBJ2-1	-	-	TGTGCCAGCTCACCGGGGACCTACTCGGGGTACAATGAGCAGTTCTTC	CASSPGTYSGYNEQFF
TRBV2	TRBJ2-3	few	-	TGTGCCAGCAGTGAAATAGCTCGGGCTTTAAGCACAGATACGCAGTATTTT	CASSEIARALSTDTQYF
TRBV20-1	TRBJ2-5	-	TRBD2	TGCAGTGCACTTCGACTAGCGGCAGAAGAGACCCAGTACTTC	CSALRLAAEETQYF
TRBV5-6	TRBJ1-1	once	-	TGTGCCAGCAGCTTCCGGCCAGCGAACACTGAAGCTTTCTTT	CASSFRPANTEAFF
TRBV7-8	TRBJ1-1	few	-	TGTGCCAGCAGCTCAGGGGCGTTGGGCACTGAAGCTTTCTTT	CASSSGALGTEAFF
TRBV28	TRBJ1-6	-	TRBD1	TGTGCCAGCAGTTCCCCAGGGGGTGCCTATAATTCACCCCTCCACTTT	CASSSPGGAYNSPLHF
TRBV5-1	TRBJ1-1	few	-	TGCGCCAGCAGCTTGTTAGTTGAGGGGGCTGAAGCTTTCTTT	CASSLLVEGAEAFF
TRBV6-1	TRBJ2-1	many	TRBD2	TGTGCCAGCAGTGAAATGCTAGCGGGGGGAAATGAGCAGTTCTTC	CASSEMLAGGNEQFF
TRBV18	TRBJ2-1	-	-	TGTGCCAGCTCACCCCGGACAGTGCTCAATGAGCAGTTCTTC	CASSPRTVLNEQFF
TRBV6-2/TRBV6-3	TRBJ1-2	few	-	TGTGCCAGCAGACAACCGGCAGAATCCTATGGCTACACCTTC	CASRQPAESYGYTF
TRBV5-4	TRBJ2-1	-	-	TGTGCCAGCAGCTTGGACGCCGGGGGATACAATGAGCAGTTCTTC	CASSLDAGGYNEQFF
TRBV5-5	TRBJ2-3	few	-	TGTGCCAGCAGCTTGTTGTGGGCCGGTACAGATACGCAGTATTTT	CASSLLWAGTDTQYF
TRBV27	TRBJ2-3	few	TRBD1	TGTGCCAGCAGTAGGCGACAGGGGGTTTCAGATACGCAGTATTTT	CASSRRQGVSDTQYF
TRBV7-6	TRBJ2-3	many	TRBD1	TGTGCCAGCAGCTCCCGGACAGGACCTTACAATCCAGATACGCAGTATTTT	CASSSRTGPYNPDTQYF
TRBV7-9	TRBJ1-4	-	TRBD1	TGTGCCAGCAGCCCAGGGGGCAGGGGTGAAAAACTGTTTTTT	CASSPGGRGEKLFF
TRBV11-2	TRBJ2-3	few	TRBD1	TGTGCCAGCAGCTCCTTAGGACAGGTGGATACGCAGTATTTT	CASSSLGQVDTQYF
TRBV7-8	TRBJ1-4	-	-	TGTGCCAGCAGCGTCAGGGACCTTAATGAAAAACTGTTTTTT	CASSVRDLNEKLFF
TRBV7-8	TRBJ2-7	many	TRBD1	TGTGCCAGCAGCCGGGACAGGGGAAACTACGAGCAGTACTTC	CASSRDRGNYEQYF
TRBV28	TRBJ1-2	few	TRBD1	TGTGCCAGCAGTTTATATCCCAGGGGGCAGGCCAACACCTTC	CASSLYPRGQANTF
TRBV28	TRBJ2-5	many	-	TGTGCCAGCAGTTTAAGCGACAGTTCCGAAGAGACCCAGTACTTC	CASSLSDSSEETQYF
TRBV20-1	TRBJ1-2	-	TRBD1	TGCAGTGCCGGGACAGGGGCTGAAGGCTACACCTTC	CSAGTGAEGYTF
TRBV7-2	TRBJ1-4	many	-	TGTGCCAGCAGCCTTCGGGGGCTACCTAATGAAAAACTGTTTTTT	CASSLRGLPNEKLFF
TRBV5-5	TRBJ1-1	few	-	TGTGCCAGCAGCCCAGGAAACTTGAACACTGAAGCTTTCTTT	CASSPGNLNTEAFF
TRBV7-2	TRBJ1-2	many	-	TGTGCCAGCAGCTCGAGACACTCCCGAGGGGACTATGGCTACACCTTC	CASSSRHSRGDYGYTF
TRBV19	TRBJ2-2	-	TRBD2	TGTGCCAGTAACGATAGCGGGAGGTCAAGAACCGGGGAGCTGTTTTTT	CASNDSGRSRTGELFF
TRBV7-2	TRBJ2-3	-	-	TGTGCCAGCAGCTTGAGGGGACCTAACACAGATACGCAGTATTTT	CASSLRGPNTDTQYF